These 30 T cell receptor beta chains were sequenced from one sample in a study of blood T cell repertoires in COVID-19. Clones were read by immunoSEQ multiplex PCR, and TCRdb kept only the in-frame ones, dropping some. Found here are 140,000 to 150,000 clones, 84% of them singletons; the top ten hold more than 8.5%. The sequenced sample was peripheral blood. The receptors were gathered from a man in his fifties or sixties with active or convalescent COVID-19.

CDR3 residues: CAISEEGGPGETQYF. CDR3 nucleotide sequence: TGTGCCATCAGTGAAGAGGGGGGGCCTGGAGAGACCCAGTACTTC. This rearrangement joins TRBV10-3 to TRBJ2-5; weak D call: TRBD2 (7 bases). Between the trimmed V and J ends, which lost 3 bases and 4 bases, there was a span of 15 bases. The CDR3 covers 15 residues. Looked up from germline, CDR1 is ENHRY and CDR2 is SYGVKD.

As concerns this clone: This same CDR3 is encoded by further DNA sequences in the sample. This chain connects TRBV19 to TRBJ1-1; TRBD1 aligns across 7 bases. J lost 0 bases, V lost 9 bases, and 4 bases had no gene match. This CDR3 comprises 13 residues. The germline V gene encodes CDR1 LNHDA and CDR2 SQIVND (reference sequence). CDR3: CASSQGMNTEAFF. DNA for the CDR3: TGTGCCAGCTCACAGGGGATGAACACTGAAGCTTTCTTT. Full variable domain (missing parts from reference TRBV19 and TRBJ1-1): DGGITQSPKYLFRKEGQNVTLSCEQNLNHDAMYWYRQDPGQGLRLIYYSQIVNDFQKGDIAEGYSVSREKKESFPLTVTSAQKNPTAFYLCASSQGMNTEAFFGQGTRLTVV.

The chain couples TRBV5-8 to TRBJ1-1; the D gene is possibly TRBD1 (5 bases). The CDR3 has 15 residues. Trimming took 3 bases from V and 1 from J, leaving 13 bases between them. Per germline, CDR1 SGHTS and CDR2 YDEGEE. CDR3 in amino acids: CASSSPRDGNTEAFF. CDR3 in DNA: TGTGCCAGCAGCTCACCCAGGGATGGGAACACTGAAGCTTTCTTT.

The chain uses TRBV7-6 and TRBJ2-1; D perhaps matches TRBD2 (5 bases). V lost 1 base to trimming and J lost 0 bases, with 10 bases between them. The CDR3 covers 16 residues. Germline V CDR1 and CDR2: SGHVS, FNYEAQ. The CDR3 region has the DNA TGTGCCAGCAGCTTAGAGGCTAGCAGCTCCTACAATGAGCAGTTCTTC. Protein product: CASSLEASSSYNEQFF.

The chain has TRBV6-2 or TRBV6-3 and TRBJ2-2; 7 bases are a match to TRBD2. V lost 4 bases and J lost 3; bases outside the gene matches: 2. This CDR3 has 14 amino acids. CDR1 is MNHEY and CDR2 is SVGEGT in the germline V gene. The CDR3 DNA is TGTGCCAGCAGTTTGACTAGCCACACCGGGGAGCTGTTTTTT. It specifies CASSLTSHTGELFF.

The CDR3 is CASSFYGTGGELFF. In nucleotides, the CDR3 is TGTGCCAGCAGCTTCTACGGGACAGGCGGGGAGCTGTTTTTT. The chain employs TRBV11-3 and TRBJ2-2, with TRBD1 matching 8 bases. Trimming cost V 3 bases and J 7 bases; bases outside gene matches: 4. The germline V gene has CDR1 SGHNT and CDR2 YENEEA. CDR3 length equals 14 residues.

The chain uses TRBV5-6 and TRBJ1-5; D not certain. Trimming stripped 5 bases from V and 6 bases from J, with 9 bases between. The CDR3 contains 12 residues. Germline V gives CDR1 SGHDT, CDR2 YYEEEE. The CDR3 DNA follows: TGTGCCAGCAGTCTAGGTGTTCAGCCCCAGCATTTT. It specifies CASSLGVQPQHF.

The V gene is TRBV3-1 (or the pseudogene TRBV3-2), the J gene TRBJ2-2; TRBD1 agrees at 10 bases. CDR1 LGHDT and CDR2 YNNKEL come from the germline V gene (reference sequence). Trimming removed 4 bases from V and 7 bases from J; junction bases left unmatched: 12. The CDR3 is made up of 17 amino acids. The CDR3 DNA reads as TGTGCCAGCAGCCGAGCCGGGACAGGGGCGGTCGGCGGGGAGCTGTTTTTT. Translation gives CASSRAGTGAVGGELFF.

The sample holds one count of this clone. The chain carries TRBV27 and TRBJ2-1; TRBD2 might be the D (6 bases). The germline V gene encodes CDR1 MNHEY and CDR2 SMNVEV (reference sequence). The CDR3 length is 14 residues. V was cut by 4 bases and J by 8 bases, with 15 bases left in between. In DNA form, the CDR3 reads TGTGCCAGCAGTTACGGGGGAGCCTGGGATGAGCAGTTCTTC. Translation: CASSYGGAWDEQFF.

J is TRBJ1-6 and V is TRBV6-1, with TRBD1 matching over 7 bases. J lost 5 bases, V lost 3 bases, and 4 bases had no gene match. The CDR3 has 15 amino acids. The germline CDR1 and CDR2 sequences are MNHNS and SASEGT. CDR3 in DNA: TGTGCCAGCAGTGACGGGACAGCCCATAATTCACCCCTCCACTTT. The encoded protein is CASSDGTAHNSPLHF.

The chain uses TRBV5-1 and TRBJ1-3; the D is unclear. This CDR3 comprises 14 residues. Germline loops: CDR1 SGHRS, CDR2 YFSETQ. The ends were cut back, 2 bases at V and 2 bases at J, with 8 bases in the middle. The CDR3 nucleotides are TGCGCCAGCAGCTTATCCGGGACTGGAAACACCATATATTTT. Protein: CASSLSGTGNTIYF.

CDR3 loop: CASSTAGGNGGYTF. CDR3 sequence (DNA): TGTGCCAGCAGCACCGCGGGGGGCAACGGTGGCTACACCTTC. V gene TRBV7-2 combines with J gene TRBJ1-2, with a weak D call TRBD1 (6 bases). Per germline, CDR1 SGHTA and CDR2 FQGNSA. Trimming removed 5 bases at V and 7 bases at J, with 17 bases between. This CDR3 region has 14 residues.

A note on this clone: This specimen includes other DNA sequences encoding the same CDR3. The CDR3 spells CASSLGQGNTGELFF. CDR3 nucleotide sequence: TGTGCCAGCAGCTTGGGACAGGGGAACACCGGGGAGCTGTTTTTT. This chain connects TRBV7-9 to TRBJ2-2, with 9 positions matching TRBD1. Losses at the gene ends were 3 bases for V and 1 base for J; bases not matched to a gene: 0. The CDR3 totals 15 residues. Germline V gene data show CDR1 as SEHNR and CDR2 as FQNEAQ (reference sequence).

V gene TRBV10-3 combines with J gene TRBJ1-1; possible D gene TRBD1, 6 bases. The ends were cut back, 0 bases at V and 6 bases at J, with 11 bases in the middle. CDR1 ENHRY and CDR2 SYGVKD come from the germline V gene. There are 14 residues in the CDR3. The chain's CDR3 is CAISESTQGSEAFF. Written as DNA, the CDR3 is TGTGCCATCAGTGAGTCGACACAGGGCTCTGAAGCTTTCTTT.

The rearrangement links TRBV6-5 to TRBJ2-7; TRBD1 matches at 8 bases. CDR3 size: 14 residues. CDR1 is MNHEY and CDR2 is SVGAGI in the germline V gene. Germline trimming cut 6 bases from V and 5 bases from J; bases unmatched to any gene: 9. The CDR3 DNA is TGTGCCAGCAGCAGAGACAGGGGAACGAACGAGCAGTACGTC. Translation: CASSRDRGTNEQYV.

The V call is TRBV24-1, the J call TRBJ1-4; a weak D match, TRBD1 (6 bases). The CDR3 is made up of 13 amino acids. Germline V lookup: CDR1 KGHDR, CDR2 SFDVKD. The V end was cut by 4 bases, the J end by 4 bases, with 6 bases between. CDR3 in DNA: TGTGCCACCAGTGACAGGGGTAATGAAAAACTGTTTTTT. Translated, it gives CATSDRGNEKLFF.

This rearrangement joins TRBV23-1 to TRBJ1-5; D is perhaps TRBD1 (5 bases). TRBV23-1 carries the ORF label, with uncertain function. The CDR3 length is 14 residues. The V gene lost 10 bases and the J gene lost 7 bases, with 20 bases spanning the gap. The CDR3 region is CATIPPGVKQPQHF. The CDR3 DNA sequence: TGCGCCACCATACCCCCGGGGGTTAAGCAGCCCCAGCATTTT.

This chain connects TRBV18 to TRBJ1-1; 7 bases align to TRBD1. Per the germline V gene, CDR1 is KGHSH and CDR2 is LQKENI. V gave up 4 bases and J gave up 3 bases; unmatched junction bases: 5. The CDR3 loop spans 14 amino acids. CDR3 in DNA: TGTGCCAGCTCACTACGACAGGGAGACACTGAAGCTTTCTTT. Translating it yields CASSLRQGDTEAFF.

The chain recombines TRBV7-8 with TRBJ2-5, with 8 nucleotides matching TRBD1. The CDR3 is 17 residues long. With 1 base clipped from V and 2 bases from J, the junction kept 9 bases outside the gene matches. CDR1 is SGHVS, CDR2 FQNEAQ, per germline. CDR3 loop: CASSLERTGPIQETQYF. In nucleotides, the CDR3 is TGTGCCAGCAGCTTAGAGAGGACAGGGCCCATTCAAGAGACCCAGTACTTC.

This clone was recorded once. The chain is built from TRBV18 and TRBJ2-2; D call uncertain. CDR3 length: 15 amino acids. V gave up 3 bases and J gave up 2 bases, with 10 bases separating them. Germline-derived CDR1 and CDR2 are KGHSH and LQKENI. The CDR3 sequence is CASSPAQSNTGELFF. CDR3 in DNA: TGTGCCAGCTCACCCGCACAGAGCAACACCGGGGAGCTGTTTTTT. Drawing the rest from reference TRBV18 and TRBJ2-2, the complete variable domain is NAGVMQNPRHLVRRRGQEARLRCSPMKGHSHVYWYRQLPEEGLKFMVYLQKENIIDESGMPKERFSAEFPKEGPSILRIQQVVRGDSAAYFCASSPAQSNTGELFFGEGSRLTVL.

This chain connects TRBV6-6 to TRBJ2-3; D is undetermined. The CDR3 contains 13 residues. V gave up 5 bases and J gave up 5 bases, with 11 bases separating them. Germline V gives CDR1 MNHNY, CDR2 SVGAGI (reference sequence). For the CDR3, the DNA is TGTGCCAGCAGTGTACCTAATGAAGATACGCAGTATTTT. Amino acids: CASSVPNEDTQYF.

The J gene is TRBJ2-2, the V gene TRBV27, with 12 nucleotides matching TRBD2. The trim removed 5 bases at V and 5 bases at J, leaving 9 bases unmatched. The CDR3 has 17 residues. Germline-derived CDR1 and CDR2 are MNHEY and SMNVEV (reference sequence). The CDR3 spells CASSPVFGTSGTGELFF. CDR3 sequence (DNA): TGTGCCAGCAGTCCAGTATTCGGGACTAGCGGGACCGGGGAGCTGTTTTTT.

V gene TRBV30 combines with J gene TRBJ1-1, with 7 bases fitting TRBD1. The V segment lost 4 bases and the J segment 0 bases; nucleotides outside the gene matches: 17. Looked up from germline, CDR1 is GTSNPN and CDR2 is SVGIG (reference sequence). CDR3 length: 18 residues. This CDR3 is CAWKGIYRGRVMNTEAFF. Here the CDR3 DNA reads TGTGCCTGGAAAGGGATATACAGGGGAAGGGTCATGAACACTGAAGCTTTCTTT.

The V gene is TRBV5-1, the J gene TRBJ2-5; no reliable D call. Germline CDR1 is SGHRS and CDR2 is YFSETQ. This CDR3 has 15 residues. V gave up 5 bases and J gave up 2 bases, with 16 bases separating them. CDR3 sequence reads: CASRPDTALQETQYF. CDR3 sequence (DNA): TGCGCCAGCAGACCCGACACGGCGCTACAAGAGACCCAGTACTTC.

In DNA form, the CDR3 reads TGTGCCAGCAGTCCCAGGACAGACCTATATGGCTACACCTTC. This translates into CASSPRTDLYGYTF. The chain is built from TRBV2 and TRBJ1-2; D is perhaps TRBD1 (6 bases). The CDR3 extends over 14 amino acids. Trimming removed 5 bases at V and 5 bases at J, with 15 bases between. Germline-derived CDR1 and CDR2 are SNHLY and FYNNEI. Full variable domain (missing parts from reference TRBV2 and TRBJ1-2): EPEVTQTPSHQVTQMGQEVILRCVPISNHLYFYWYRQILGQKVEFLVSFYNNEISEKSEIFDDQFSVERPDGSNFTLKIRSTKLEDSAMYFCASSPRTDLYGYTFGSGTRLTVV.

The CDR3 nucleotides read TGTGCCTGGAGTACAACAGAGAACACTGAAGCTTTCTTT. Protein product: CAWSTTENTEAFF. The chain recombines TRBV30 with TRBJ1-1, with D hard to call. Between the trimmed V and J ends, which lost 2 bases and 1 base, there was a span of 8 bases. In germline, CDR1 is GTSNPN, CDR2 SVGIG (reference sequence). This CDR3 has 13 amino acids. Based on the CDR3 plus reference TRBV30 and TRBJ1-1, the full variable domain is SQTIHQWPATLVQPVGSPLSLECTVEGTSNPNLYWYRQAAGRGLQLLFYSVGIGQISSEVPQNLSASRPQDRQFILSSKKLLLSDSGFYLCAWSTTENTEAFFGQGTRLTVV.

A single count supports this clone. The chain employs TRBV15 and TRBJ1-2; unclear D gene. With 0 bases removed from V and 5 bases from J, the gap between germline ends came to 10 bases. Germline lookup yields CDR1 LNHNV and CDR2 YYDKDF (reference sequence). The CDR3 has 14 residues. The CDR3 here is CATSRDGRVYGYTF. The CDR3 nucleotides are TGTGCCACCAGCAGAGATGGGAGGGTTTATGGCTACACCTTC.

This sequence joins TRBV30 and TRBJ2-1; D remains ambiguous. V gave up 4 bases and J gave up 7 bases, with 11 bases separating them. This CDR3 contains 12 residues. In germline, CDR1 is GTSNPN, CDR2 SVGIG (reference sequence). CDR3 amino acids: CAWISWANEQFF. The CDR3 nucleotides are TGTGCCTGGATATCGTGGGCGAATGAGCAGTTCTTC.

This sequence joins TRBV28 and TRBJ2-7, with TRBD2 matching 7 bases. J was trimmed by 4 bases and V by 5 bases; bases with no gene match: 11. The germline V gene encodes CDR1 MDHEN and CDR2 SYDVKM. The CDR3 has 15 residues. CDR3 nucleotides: TGTGCCAGCAGTACCCGTGGGGGGGGAGATTACGAGCAGTACGTC. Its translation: CASSTRGGGDYEQYV.

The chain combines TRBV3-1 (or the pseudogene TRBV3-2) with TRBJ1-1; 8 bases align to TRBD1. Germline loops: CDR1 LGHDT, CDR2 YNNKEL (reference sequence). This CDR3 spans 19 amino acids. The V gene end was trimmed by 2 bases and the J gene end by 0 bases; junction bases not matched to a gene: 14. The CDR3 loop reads CASSQQSKDRAPMNTEAFF. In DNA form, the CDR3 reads TGTGCCAGCAGCCAACAAAGTAAGGACAGGGCGCCCATGAACACTGAAGCTTTCTTT.